This T cell receptor (beta chain) emerged from a study of monozygotic twins with inflammatory bowel disease. Study findings and constraints: In patient repertoires, differing immunosuppressive treatments may have added some variability. IBD patients carried less diverse TCRbeta repertoires (inverse Simpson) than healthy co-twins. None of the different T cell subtypes could be distinguished from one another.

Each sample had eight separate cDNA synthesis reactions. TCRdb reworked the 5' RACE reads into one entry per CDR3 protein, no DNA. The sample holds around 450,000 distinct CDR3 sequences. Regarding this clonotype: The antigen is unknown.

The CDR3 runs 11 residues. V and J are TRBV12-3 or TRBV12-4 and TRBJ2-1. The sequenced material came from blood. This TCR was recovered from a human donor with ulcerative colitis or Crohn's disease, or a healthy co-twin of an affected twin (not recorded which). This CDR3 is CASSFIDEQFF.